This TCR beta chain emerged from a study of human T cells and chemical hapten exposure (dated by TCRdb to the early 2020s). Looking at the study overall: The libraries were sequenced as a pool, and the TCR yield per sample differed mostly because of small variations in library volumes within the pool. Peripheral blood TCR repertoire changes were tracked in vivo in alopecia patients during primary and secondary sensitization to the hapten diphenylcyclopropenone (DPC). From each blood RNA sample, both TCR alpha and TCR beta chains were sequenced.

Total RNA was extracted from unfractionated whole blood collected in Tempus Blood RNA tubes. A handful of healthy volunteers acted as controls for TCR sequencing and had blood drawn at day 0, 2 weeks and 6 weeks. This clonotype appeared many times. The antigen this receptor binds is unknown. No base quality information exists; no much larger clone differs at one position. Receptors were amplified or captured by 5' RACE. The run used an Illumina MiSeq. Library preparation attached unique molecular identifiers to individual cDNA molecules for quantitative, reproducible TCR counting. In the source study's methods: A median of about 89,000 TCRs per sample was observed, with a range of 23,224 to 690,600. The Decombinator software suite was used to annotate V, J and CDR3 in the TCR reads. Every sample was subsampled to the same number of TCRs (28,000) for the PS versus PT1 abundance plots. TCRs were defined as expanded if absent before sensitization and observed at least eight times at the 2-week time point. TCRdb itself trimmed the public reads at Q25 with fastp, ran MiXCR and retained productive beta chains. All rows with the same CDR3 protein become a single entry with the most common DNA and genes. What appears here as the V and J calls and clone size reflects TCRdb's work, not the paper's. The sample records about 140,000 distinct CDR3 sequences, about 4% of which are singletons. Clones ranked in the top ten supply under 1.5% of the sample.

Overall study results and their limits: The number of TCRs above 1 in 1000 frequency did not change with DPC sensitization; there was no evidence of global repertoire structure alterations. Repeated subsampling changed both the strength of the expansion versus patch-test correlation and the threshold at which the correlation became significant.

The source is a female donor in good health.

The CDR3 sequence is CASSQESRAETQYF. The DNA reads TGCGCCAGCAGCCAAGAAAGCAGGGCCGAGACCCAGTACTTC. The sequence joins TRBV4-3 to TRBJ2-5; the D gene is perhaps TRBD1, on 5 matching bases. The CDR3 covers 14 residues, taking in both the cysteine and the phenylalanine. CDR3 DNA only is kept here, 42 bases in frame from base 1. The germline V gene gives CDR1 as LGHNA and CDR2 as YSLEER. V is clipped by 0 bases and J by 5 bases, and the sequence between their germline boundaries is 10 bases long.